These 30 T cell receptor beta chains came from one sample sequenced in a study of memory CD4+ T cells and cytomegalovirus serostatus. Clones were sequenced by immunoSEQ multiplex PCR, and TCRdb holds only the in-frame ones, with some missing. The sample records about 56,000 clones, roughly 82% being singletons. The sort gate was single viable CD3+CD4+CD8-CD45RO+ cells for memory CD4+ T cells. Sample: memory CD4+ T cells from blood. The receptors here all came from an adult in good health and CMV-seronegative.

The V gene is TRBV30, the J gene TRBJ1-6, with D possibly being TRBD1 (6 bases). The germline V gene encodes CDR1 GTSNPN and CDR2 SVGIG (reference sequence). The CDR3 totals 15 residues. Between the trimmed V and J ends, which lost 3 bases and 3 bases, there was a span of 12 bases. CDR3 nucleotides: TGTGCCTGGAGCAGAGACAGGTTCTATAATTCACCCCTCCACTTT. It codes for CAWSRDRFYNSPLHF.

V and J are TRBV10-3 and TRBJ2-3; D may be TRBD1 or TRBD2 (6 bases each). Trimming took 4 bases from V and 2 from J, leaving 7 bases between them. The CDR3 runs to 13 residues. The germline CDR1 and CDR2 sequences are ENHRY and SYGVKD. The CDR3 reads CAISGGATDTQYF. The DNA for the CDR3 is TGTGCCATCAGTGGGGGGGCCACAGATACGCAGTATTTT.

This chain joins TRBV2 and TRBJ2-1, with TRBD1 matching 7 bases. CDR1 SNHLY and CDR2 FYNNEI come from the germline V gene. CDR3 length: 13 amino acids. Losses at the gene ends were 8 bases for V and 7 bases for J; bases not matched to a gene: 8. CDR3 nucleotide sequence: TGTGCCAGCGACAGGGTCCTGGGAAATGAGCAGTTCTTC. Protein product: CASDRVLGNEQFF. The variable domain in full, with the rest retrieved from reference TRBV2 and TRBJ2-1, is EPEVTQTPSHQVTQMGQEVILRCVPISNHLYFYWYRQILGQKVEFLVSFYNNEISEKSEIFDDQFSVERPDGSNFTLKIRSTKLEDSAMYFCASDRVLGNEQFFGPGTRLTVL.

The V call is TRBV30, the J call TRBJ2-7; 7 nucleotides match TRBD1. Trimming took 5 bases from V and 3 from J; bases not matched to a gene: 7. Looked up from germline, CDR1 is GTSNPN and CDR2 is SVGIG (reference sequence). The CDR3 consists of 13 residues. CDR3 coding DNA: TGTGCCTGGGACAGGACAGGTATCTACGAGCAGTACTTC. Translation gives CAWDRTGIYEQYF.

The chain links TRBV2 to TRBJ2-7; TRBD1 aligns across 11 bases. Germline CDR1 SNHLY, CDR2 FYNNEI. CDR3 length: 13 amino acids. With V trimmed by 6 bases and J by 4 bases, 2 bases remained unmatched. CDR3 sequence: CASRGQGGYEQYF. CDR3 DNA: TGTGCCAGCAGGGGACAGGGGGGGTACGAGCAGTACTTC.

The chain carries TRBV10-2 and TRBJ1-3, with D maybe TRBD1 (6 bases). In germline, CDR1 is WSHSY, CDR2 SAAADI. The V end was cut by 6 bases, the J end by 0 bases, with 12 bases between. This CDR3 has 15 residues. CDR3: CASRDSELSGNTIYF. CDR3 nucleotides: TGCGCCAGCAGGGACAGTGAACTCTCTGGAAACACCATATATTTT.

This chain joins TRBV2 and TRBJ1-1, with 7 bases matching TRBD1. The V gene end was trimmed by 2 bases and the J gene end by 6 bases; junction bases not matched to a gene: 15. The germline V gene has CDR1 SNHLY and CDR2 FYNNEI. The CDR3 spans 17 residues. The chain's CDR3 is CASSESFPTGFYPEAFF. The CDR3 nucleotides read TGTGCCAGCAGTGAAAGTTTTCCGACAGGGTTCTATCCTGAAGCTTTCTTT.

The V gene is TRBV27, the J gene TRBJ1-1; a possible D gene is TRBD1 (6 bases). V lost 2 bases to trimming and J lost 5 bases, with 15 bases between them. The CDR3 spans 15 residues. Per the germline V gene, CDR1 is MNHEY and CDR2 is SMNVEV (reference sequence). In DNA form, the CDR3 reads TGTGCCAGCAGTTTAATCTCGGGGGCTGGGACTGAAGCTTTCTTT. It codes for CASSLISGAGTEAFF.

This chain connects TRBV4-2 to TRBJ1-3; D is possibly TRBD1 (5 bases). Germline assignment: CDR1 LGHNA and CDR2 YNFKEQ. Trimming cost V 3 bases and J 0 bases, with 12 bases left between them. The CDR3 extends over 16 amino acids. The CDR3 region has the DNA TGTGCCAGCAGCCAGGCCACAGGTCCCTCTGGAAACACCATATATTTT. The encoded protein is CASSQATGPSGNTIYF.

A remark on this clone: Other DNA sequences within the sample encode an identical CDR3. The V gene is TRBV30, the J gene TRBJ1-5, with D possibly matching TRBD1 (6 bases). V was trimmed by 1 base and J by 2 bases, leaving 6 bases between them. Per germline, CDR1 GTSNPN and CDR2 SVGIG (reference sequence). This CDR3 spans 13 amino acids. The CDR3 DNA reads TGTGCCTGGAGTGGACAGGGCAATCAGCCCCAGCATTTT. Translating it yields CAWSGQGNQPQHF.

This chain connects TRBV19 to TRBJ1-2; tentative D call: TRBD1 (6 bases). Trimming took off 8 bases at V and 4 bases at J, with 35 bases between the two ends. The CDR3 consists of 20 residues. Germline V CDR1 and CDR2: LNHDA, SQIVND (reference sequence). The CDR3 spells CASGVLGSPNRASSGYGYTF. Written as DNA, the CDR3 is TGTGCCAGTGGAGTATTGGGGTCACCTAACAGGGCGTCTTCGGGCTATGGCTACACCTTC. The complete variable domain, with remaining parts taken from reference TRBV19 and TRBJ1-2, reads DGGITQSPKYLFRKEGQNVTLSCEQNLNHDAMYWYRQDPGQGLRLIYYSQIVNDFQKGDIAEGYSVSREKKESFPLTVTSAQKNPTAFYLCASGVLGSPNRASSGYGYTFGSGTRLTVV.

The chain couples TRBV13 to TRBJ1-2; D possibly corresponds to TRBD1 (6 bases). V shed 4 bases and J shed 7 bases, with 16 bases lying between them. Germline CDR1 is PRHDT and CDR2 is FYEKMQ (reference sequence). This CDR3 region has 14 residues. For the CDR3, the DNA is TGTGCCAGCAGCTCCGAAGGGGGAAAGAGTGGCTACACCTTC. Protein product: CASSSEGGKSGYTF.

This chain uses TRBV12-5 with TRBJ2-5, with a weak D call TRBD1 (6 bases). V lost 7 bases and J 5 bases, leaving 11 bases between the germline ends. The CDR3 consists of 12 residues. CDR1 is LGHNT, CDR2 FRNRAP, per germline. Here the CDR3 DNA reads TGTGCTAGTGCGGGGCAGGGGGAGACCCAGTACTTC. Its protein product is CASAGQGETQYF. Full variable domain (rest looked up from reference TRBV12-5 and TRBJ2-5): DARVTQTPRHKVTEMGQEVTMRCQPILGHNTVFWYRQTMMQGLELLAYFRNRAPLDDSGMPKDRFSAEMPDATLATLKIQPSEPRDSAVYFCASAGQGETQYFGPGTRLLVL.

This chain uses TRBV15 with TRBJ1-3, with a tentative D call TRBD1 (5 bases). Between the trimmed V and J ends, which lost 0 bases and 7 bases, there was a span of 13 bases. The germline gives CDR1 LNHNV, CDR2 YYDKDF (reference sequence). The CDR3 runs 15 residues. CDR3 region: CATSRDRLKGNTIYF. As DNA, the CDR3 is TGTGCCACCAGCAGAGATCGACTCAAGGGGAACACCATATATTTT.

This chain links TRBV6-6 with TRBJ1-5; 7 nucleotides align to TRBD1. Germline CDR1 and CDR2: MNHNY and SVGAGI (reference sequence). J lost 6 bases, V lost 5 bases, and 7 bases had no gene match. CDR3 length: 14 residues. DNA of the CDR3: TGTGCCAGCAGTCCTTCGCAGGGGGGTCAGCCCCAGCATTTT. Translated, it gives CASSPSQGGQPQHF.

The V and J genes are TRBV7-8 and TRBJ1-2; D remains unclear. The germline V and J ends were trimmed by 1 base and 8 bases, with 14 bases remaining between them. This CDR3 spans 14 amino acids. Per the germline V gene, CDR1 is SGHVS and CDR2 is FQNEAQ. The CDR3 sequence is CASSLGGYTYGYTF. CDR3 nucleotides: TGTGCCAGCAGCTTAGGCGGATATACGTACGGCTACACCTTC.

This rearrangement joins TRBV7-8 to TRBJ2-4; D may be TRBD1 or TRBD2 (5 bases each). The CDR3 extends over 13 amino acids. The germline CDR1 and CDR2 sequences are SGHVS and FQNEAQ. Trimming removed 5 bases from V and 11 bases from J, with 16 bases in between. Here the CDR3 DNA reads TGTGCCAGCAGCCCCCCTGGGGGAATTTTTCAGTACTTC. It yields the protein CASSPPGGIFQYF.

This clone was seen a single time. The chain combines TRBV28 with TRBJ1-4, with unresolved D. V was cut by 7 bases and J by 0 bases, with 9 bases left in between. Germline V gene sequence: CDR1 MDHEN, CDR2 SYDVKM. The CDR3 covers 14 residues. The CDR3 is CASNHYTTNEKLFF. In DNA form, the CDR3 reads TGTGCCAGCAACCACTATACAACTAATGAAAAACTGTTTTTT.

The J gene is TRBJ2-6, the V gene TRBV4-3; no firm D call. CDR1 and CDR2 from the germline V gene are LGHNA and YSLEER. V was pared by 3 bases and J by 0 bases, with 12 bases between. The CDR3 is made up of 17 amino acids. This CDR3 is CASSHGPGTSGANVLTF. CDR3 coding DNA: TGCGCCAGCAGCCATGGCCCTGGCACCTCTGGGGCCAACGTCCTGACTTTC.

The chain recombines TRBV5-1 with TRBJ2-1; D possibly corresponds to TRBD2 (7 bases). Germline V lookup: CDR1 SGHRS, CDR2 YFSETQ. The V gene lost 4 bases and the J gene lost 15 bases, with 17 bases spanning the gap. The length of the CDR3 is 12 residues. The CDR3 region is CASSPRGGGWFF. CDR3 bases: TGCGCCAGCAGCCCGAGGGGGGGTGGTTGGTTCTTC.

The chain has TRBV29-1 and TRBJ1-2, with D tentatively TRBD1 (6 bases). The germline CDR1 and CDR2 sequences are SQVTM and ANQGSEA. The CDR3 loop spans 12 amino acids. The V end lost 6 bases, the J end lost 7 bases, and 15 bases lay between the germline ends. This CDR3 reads CSVWTASSGYTF. As DNA, the CDR3 is TGCAGCGTCTGGACAGCCTCTAGTGGCTACACCTTC.

The V call is TRBV9, the J call TRBJ2-1, with unresolved D. Trimming cost V 0 bases and J 9 bases, with 13 bases left between them. Germline values: CDR1 SGDLS, CDR2 YYNGEE. This CDR3 is built from 14 residues. CDR3 in amino acids: CASSVAWGKGEQFF. CDR3 nucleotide sequence: TGTGCCAGCAGCGTAGCGTGGGGTAAGGGTGAGCAGTTCTTC.

This chain links TRBV2 with TRBJ1-4; 7 nucleotides line up with TRBD1. Per germline, CDR1 SNHLY and CDR2 FYNNEI. The CDR3 covers 14 residues. J lost 1 base, V lost 10 bases, and 6 bases had no gene match. The CDR3 nucleotides read TGTGCCACCCAACAGGGGCTAACTAATGAAAAACTGTTTTTT. This sequence encodes CATQQGLTNEKLFF.

The CDR3 region is CASSRGVLNTEAFF. The CDR3 DNA follows: TGTGCCAGCAGCAGGGGGGTGTTGAACACTGAAGCTTTCTTT. V usage is TRBV7-9 and J usage is TRBJ1-1, with D possibly TRBD1 on 6 matching bases. The CDR3 sequence is 14 residues long. Germline CDR1 and CDR2: SEHNR and FQNEAQ (reference sequence). V lost 5 bases to trimming and J lost 0 bases, with 10 bases between them. Filled out from reference TRBV7-9 and TRBJ1-1, the complete variable domain reads DTGVSQNPRHKITKRGQNVTFRCDPISEHNRLYWYRQTLGQGPEFLTYFQNEAQLEKSRLLSDRFSAERPKGSFSTLEIQRTEQGDSAMYLCASSRGVLNTEAFFGQGTRLTVV.

J is TRBJ2-1 and V is TRBV13; TRBD2 agrees at 8 bases. CDR1 and CDR2 from the germline V gene are PRHDT and FYEKMQ (reference sequence). After removal of 4 bases from V and 2 bases from J, the junction contained 7 bases not matched to a gene. The CDR3 is made up of 16 amino acids. For the CDR3, the DNA is TGTGCCAGCAGCTCATCCAGGGGACTAGCCTACAATGAGCAGTTCTTC. It codes for CASSSSRGLAYNEQFF.

The chain employs TRBV19 and TRBJ1-5, with D uncertain. With 2 bases removed from V and 3 bases from J, the gap between germline ends came to 8 bases. Germline CDR1 is LNHDA and CDR2 is SQIVND (reference sequence). The CDR3 consists of 14 residues. In DNA, the CDR3 is TGTGCCAGTAGTATAAATCAAATCAATCAGCCCCAGCATTTT. It is translated as CASSINQINQPQHF.

V usage is TRBV6-4 and J usage is TRBJ1-2; D is uncertain. The CDR3 has 12 amino acids. The V gene's germline CDR1 is MRHNA and CDR2 SNTAGT. Deletions cut 6 bases from V and 4 bases from J, with 9 bases between. The CDR3 DNA sequence: TGTGCCAGCAGCCCCCTTAGCTATGGCTACACCTTC. Its protein is CASSPLSYGYTF.

V and J are TRBV5-6 and TRBJ2-1, with D unresolved. The CDR3 extends over 15 amino acids. Germline loops: CDR1 SGHDT, CDR2 YYEEEE. The V gene lost 0 bases and the J gene lost 0 bases, with 7 bases spanning the gap. CDR3: CASSLGLSSYNEQFF. Here the CDR3 DNA reads TGTGCCAGCAGCTTGGGTCTGAGCTCCTACAATGAGCAGTTCTTC. Drawing the rest from reference TRBV5-6 and TRBJ2-1, the complete variable domain is DAGVTQSPTHLIKTRGQQVTLRCSPKSGHDTVSWYQQALGQGPQFIFQYYEEEERQRGNFPDRFSGHQFPNYSSELNVNALLLGDSALYLCASSLGLSSYNEQFFGPGTRLTVL.

This clone was counted a single time. CDR3 DNA sequence: TGTGCCAGCAGCCAAGCCAGACAGGGGGCAAAGAACTATGGCTACACCTTC. It yields the protein CASSQARQGAKNYGYTF. V is TRBV14 and J is TRBJ1-2; TRBD1 matches at 10 bases. With 1 base clipped from V and 2 bases from J, the junction kept 7 bases outside the gene matches. This CDR3 is built from 17 residues. CDR1 and CDR2 from the germline V gene are SGHDN and FVKESK.

The chain combines TRBV5-6 with TRBJ2-2; perhaps TRBD2 as D (6 bases). This CDR3 has 17 amino acids. V was pared by 3 bases and J by 1 base, with 16 bases between. Germline lookup yields CDR1 SGHDT and CDR2 YYEEEE. The CDR3 here is CASSWGDGTENTGELFF. As DNA, the CDR3 is TGTGCCAGCAGCTGGGGGGACGGGACTGAGAACACCGGGGAGCTGTTTTTT.